This entry features one T cell receptor (beta chain) sequence. This clone was detected only once. The antigen it recognizes is unknown. Base qualities are not at hand, and no much larger clone is one base apart. These data are taken from a study of blood T cell repertoires in COVID-19 (dated by TCRdb to the early 2020s). For context, the study as a whole: Collaborator samples came from the United States, Italy and Spain and covered acute and convalescent phases of COVID-19. Deeply sampled blood TCRbeta repertoires from subjects exposed to, actively infected with, or recovered from COVID-19 were included in the dataset. The samples were drawn from two sources: the first 160 participants of the ongoing ImmuneRACE study, and 950 to 1,500 subjects contributed by 6 global collaborators. Nearly every sample came with metadata listing a de-identified subject ID, COVID-19 status, age in years and sex. The prospective study material was composed of cDNA or gDNA derived from T cells, B-cell-depleted T cells, or PBMCs. HLA class I and class II types, where available, came from metadata supplied by the sample provider rather than from assay-based typing. The repertoires were made available in a free public database intended to serve as a resource for research on the immune response to SARS-CoV-2. Paper-wide results and their limitations: How much clinical and demographic metadata was included differed by source and by participant, and the metadata was provided uncurated.

TCRbeta CDR3 regions were amplified from genomic DNA using the immunoSEQ Assay, a bias-controlled multiplex PCR. Per the authors' processing: The number of nucleated cells in each sample was estimated by amplification of reference gene primers within the assay. To quantify the absolute abundance of each unique TCRbeta CDR3 rearrangement, sequence reads were collapsed and filtered. For each sample, productive Simpson clonality was calculated as the square root of Simpson's diversity index across productive rearrangements. The source is immuneACCESS, and TCRdb retained only in-frame sequences with V and J called. Part of the clones is not carried over; for the studies checked, unresolved V genes explain less than half of this, and the remainder is unexplained. That table is the source of V, J and clone size, and D and trimming were worked out from the DNA. For this sample there are roughly 200,000 clones; roughly 90% appear just once. The ten top clones hold less than 4% of the sample.

In the prospective study, participants were about 18 to 90 years old, resided in under 30 geographic areas of the United States, and were enrolled through a virtual design. To assign participants to cohorts, the prospective study relied on clinical history that participants themselves reported in a screening survey and a study questionnaire. In the prospective study, mobile phlebotomists collected whole blood, serum and a nasopharyngeal or oropharyngeal swab from each participant. Participants in the prospective study had the option to provide additional blood draws and questionnaires over a roughly two-month period. Blood samples from the prospective study were shipped frozen or at room temperature prior to DNA extraction. From a lookup of the germline V gene, CDR1 and CDR2 are MNHNS and SASEGT. The cysteine opens and the phenylalanine closes a CDR3 of 14 amino acids. Here the CDR3 DNA is all that survives: 42 bases in frame from base 1. V and J are trimmed by 2 bases and 6 bases, and the gene matches miss 2 bases of the junction.

The chain links TRBV6-1 with TRBJ1-5; TRBD1 agrees with 9 junctional bases. The sample consisted of PBMCs or T cells enriched from blood (not recorded which). The TCR originated in a woman in her 30s with acute COVID-19. The CDR3 has the sequence CASSETTGGQPQHF. The DNA is as follows: TGTGCCAGCAGTGAAACGACAGGGGGTCAGCCCCAGCATTTT.